The next 13 T cell receptor beta chains were all read from a single sample in a study of T-cell memory formation after mild COVID-19. From the 5' RACE reads, TCRdb called clonotypes with MiXCR, one entry per CDR3 protein. The table shows approximately 260,000 distinct CDR3 sequences, with about 17% occurring only once. The sample consisted of PBMCs or a T cell subset sorted from them (not recorded which). These receptors came from a man aged 18-30 years who had mild COVID-19 (a few samples of this study predate the infection). Cell type and time point are not known.

The chain recombines TRBV12-3 or TRBV12-4 with TRBJ1-2, with D uncertain. V was cut by 7 bases and J by 8 bases, with 20 bases left in between. CDR3 length: 14 amino acids. The CDR3 coding sequence is TGTGCCAGCACCATAGAAAGGGCCGCGAGGGGCTACACCTTC. Translated: CASTIERAARGYTF.

This clonotype was detected only a few times. DNA for the CDR3: TGCGCCAGTTCAATAGCCAAAAACATTCAGTACTTC. Its protein is CASSIAKNIQYF. The chain has TRBV10-2 and TRBJ2-4; D gene uncertain. V was trimmed by 9 bases and J by 0 bases, leaving 6 bases between them. Germline-derived CDR1 and CDR2 are WSHSY and SAAADI. The CDR3 covers 12 residues.

The chain has TRBV28 and TRBJ2-5, with D possibly being TRBD1 or TRBD2 (5 bases each). CDR1 and CDR2 from the germline V gene are MDHEN and SYDVKM. CDR3 size: 15 residues. Trimming pared 7 bases from V and 1 base from J, leaving 16 bases between. The CDR3 DNA reads as TGTGCCAGCACCTCCCGGGACCGTCGCCAAGAGACCCAGTACTTC. It yields the protein CASTSRDRRQETQYF.

In its sample, this clonotype was seen a few times. V and J are TRBV12-3 or TRBV12-4 and TRBJ2-3; 9 nucleotides match TRBD2. The V gene end was trimmed by 5 bases and the J gene end by 2 bases; junction bases not matched to a gene: 8. The CDR3 loop spans 16 amino acids. CDR3 amino acids: CASSGLLAGVTDTQYF. The CDR3 DNA reads TGTGCCAGCAGTGGGCTTTTAGCGGGGGTCACAGATACGCAGTATTTT.

This clonotype was counted at least ten times. This chain uses TRBV27 with TRBJ1-1; D is uncertain. With 4 bases removed from V and 1 base from J, the gap between germline ends came to 7 bases. The CDR3 length is 13 residues. CDR1 is MNHEY and CDR2 is SMNVEV in the germline V gene (reference sequence). This CDR3 reads CASSWLPNTEAFF. The CDR3 region has the DNA TGTGCCAGCAGTTGGCTCCCGAACACTGAAGCTTTCTTT.

J is TRBJ2-7 and V is TRBV5-1, with D uncertain. Germline-derived CDR1 and CDR2 are SGHRS and YFSETQ. V was trimmed by 0 bases and J by 3 bases, leaving 7 bases between them. The CDR3 sequence is 13 residues long. CDR3 coding DNA: TGCGCCAGCAGCTTGGACCTATACTACGAGCAGTACTTC. This codes for CASSLDLYYEQYF.

This clonotype came up a few times. The chain uses TRBV7-9 and TRBJ2-5, with a possible D match to TRBD2 (6 bases). Germline V lookup: CDR1 SEHNR, CDR2 FQNEAQ (reference sequence). The CDR3 sequence is 14 residues long. Trimming took off 2 bases at V and 5 bases at J, with 12 bases between the two ends. The CDR3 protein is CASSLFGGGETQYF. CDR3 bases: TGTGCCAGCAGCTTATTTGGCGGAGGGGAGACCCAGTACTTC.

The V and J genes are TRBV20-1 and TRBJ2-7; no clear D gene. The V and J ends lost 0 bases and 2 bases respectively, with 14 bases between them. The CDR3 consists of 15 residues. Germline CDR1 DFQATT, CDR2 SNEGSKA (reference sequence). The CDR3 nucleotides are TGCAGTGCTAGAGAACTTGAGCGCTCTACCTACGAGCAGTACTTC. This gives the protein CSARELERSTYEQYF.

Many counts were recorded for this clonotype. V is TRBV20-1 and J is TRBJ2-1, with D possibly TRBD1 on 6 matching bases. The CDR3 is 18 amino acids. The V gene lost 1 base and the J gene lost 9 bases, with 28 bases spanning the gap. Germline CDR1 reads DFQATT; CDR2 reads SNEGSKA (reference sequence). In nucleotides, the CDR3 is TGCAGTGCTAGAGGGGCAGACTCCCGGTATTGGGACATTGGTGAGCAGTTCTTC. Its translation: CSARGADSRYWDIGEQFF.

The rearrangement links TRBV7-9 to TRBJ1-5; no definite D call. V shed 6 bases and J shed 3 bases, with 15 bases lying between them. Per germline, CDR1 SEHNR and CDR2 FQNEAQ (reference sequence). This CDR3 spans 15 amino acids. CDR3 residues: CASSSGPQNNQPQHF. CDR3 bases: TGTGCCAGCAGTTCCGGGCCTCAGAACAATCAGCCCCAGCATTTT.

This chain uses TRBV7-2 with TRBJ1-5, with 8 positions matching TRBD1. This CDR3 has 14 residues. Trimming cost V 1 base and J 6 bases; bases outside gene matches: 2. Germline V gene lookup returns CDR1 SGHTA and CDR2 FQGNSA. The CDR3 DNA is TGTGCCAGCAGCTTAGACAGGGGGAGTCAGCCCCAGCATTTT. This gives the protein CASSLDRGSQPQHF.

Only a few counts were recorded for this clonotype. This rearrangement joins TRBV3-1 to TRBJ2-1, with unresolved D. The CDR3 extends over 15 amino acids. Trimming shortened V by 0 bases and J by 6 bases, and 12 bases separated the two germline ends. CDR1 is LGHDT and CDR2 is YNNKEL in the germline V gene (reference sequence). The CDR3 DNA reads as TGTGCCAGCAGCCAAGATCTTCCGACCTTCAATGAGCAGTTCTTC. This sequence encodes CASSQDLPTFNEQFF.

This clonotype was observed a few times. The chain couples TRBV28 to TRBJ1-2; TRBD1 might be the D (5 bases). CDR3 length: 16 residues. Germline CDR1 and CDR2: MDHEN and SYDVKM. Trimming took 5 bases from V and 8 from J, leaving 24 bases between them. CDR3: CASSPYPGTRMRGYTF. CDR3 sequence (DNA): TGTGCCAGCAGTCCTTACCCCGGGACCAGAATGAGGGGCTACACCTTC.